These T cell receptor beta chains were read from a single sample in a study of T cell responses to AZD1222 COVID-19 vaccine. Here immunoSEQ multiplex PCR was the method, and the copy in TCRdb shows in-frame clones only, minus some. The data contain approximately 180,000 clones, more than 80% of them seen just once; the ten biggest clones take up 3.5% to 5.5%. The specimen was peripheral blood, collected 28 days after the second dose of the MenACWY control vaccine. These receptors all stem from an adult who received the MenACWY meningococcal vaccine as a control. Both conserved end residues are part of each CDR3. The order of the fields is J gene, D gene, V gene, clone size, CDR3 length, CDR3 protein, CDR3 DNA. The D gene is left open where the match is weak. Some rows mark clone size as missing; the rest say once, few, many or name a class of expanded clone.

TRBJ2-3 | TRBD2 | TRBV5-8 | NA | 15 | CASSFRLAGGPGQYF | TGTGCCAGCAGCTTTAGGCTAGCGGGAGGGCCGGGGCAGTATTTT
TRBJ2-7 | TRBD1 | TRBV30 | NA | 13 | CAWSYDRGREQYF | TGTGCCTGGAGTTACGACAGGGGCCGCGAGCAGTACTTC
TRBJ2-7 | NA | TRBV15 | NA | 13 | CATSRSSLHEQYF | TGTGCCACCAGCAGGTCCTCTTTGCACGAGCAGTACTTC
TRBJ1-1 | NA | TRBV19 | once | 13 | CASSEGVQGEAFF | TGTGCCAGTAGTGAAGGGGTCCAAGGTGAAGCTTTCTTT
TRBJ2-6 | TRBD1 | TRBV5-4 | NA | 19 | CASSSPPGQGTSGANVLTF | TGTGCCAGCAGCTCGCCCCCGGGACAGGGTACGTCTGGGGCCAACGTCCTGACTTTC
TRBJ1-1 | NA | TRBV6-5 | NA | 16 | CASSFTGPGGNTEAFF | TGTGCCAGCAGTTTTACAGGGCCCGGGGGTAACACTGAAGCTTTCTTT
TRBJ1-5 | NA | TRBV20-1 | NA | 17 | CSASDRQRDDSNQPQHF | TGCAGTGCTAGTGATCGACAGCGGGACGATAGCAATCAGCCCCAGCATTTT
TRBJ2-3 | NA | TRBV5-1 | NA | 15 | CASRDFSSTGDTQYF | TGCGCCAGCAGGGACTTTTCCTCCACCGGCGATACGCAGTATTTT
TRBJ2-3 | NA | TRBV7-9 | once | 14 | CASSLDRSSDTQYF | TGTGCCAGCAGCTTAGATCGCTCTTCAGATACGCAGTATTTT
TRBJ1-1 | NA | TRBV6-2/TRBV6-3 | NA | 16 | CASSYPGGSGNTEAFF | TGTGCCAGCAGTTACCCGGGGGGGAGCGGGAACACTGAAGCTTTCTTT
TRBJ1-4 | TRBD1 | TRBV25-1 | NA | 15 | CASSSRQGQGEKLFF | TGTGCCAGCAGTTCTCGACAGGGGCAAGGGGAAAAACTGTTTTTT
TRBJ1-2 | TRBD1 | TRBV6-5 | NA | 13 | CASSPDRVVRYTF | TGTGCCAGCAGTCCAGACAGGGTGGTGCGCTACACCTTC
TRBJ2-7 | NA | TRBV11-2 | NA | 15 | CASSPRSRGTYEQYF | TGTGCCAGCAGCCCTCGCTCGCGGGGCACCTACGAGCAGTACTTC
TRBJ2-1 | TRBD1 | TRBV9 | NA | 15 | CASSPGDRADNEQFF | TGTGCCAGCAGCCCGGGGGACAGGGCCGACAATGAGCAGTTCTTC
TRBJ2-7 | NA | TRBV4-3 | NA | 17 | CASSRQAKSALGYEQYF | TGCGCCAGCAGCCGACAGGCAAAGTCGGCACTAGGCTACGAGCAGTACTTC
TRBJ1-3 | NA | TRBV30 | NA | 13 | CAWARGSGNTIYF | TGTGCCTGGGCGAGAGGGTCTGGAAACACCATATATTTT
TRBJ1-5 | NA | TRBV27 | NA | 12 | CASSSGNQPQHF | TGTGCCAGCAGTTCAGGGAATCAGCCCCAGCATTTT
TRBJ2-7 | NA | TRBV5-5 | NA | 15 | CASRMDGLSSYEQYF | TGTGCCAGCAGAATGGACGGATTAAGCTCCTACGAGCAGTACTTC
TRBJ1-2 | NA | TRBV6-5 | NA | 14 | CASSPRDGLYGYTF | TGTGCCAGCAGTCCCCGGGACGGCCTCTATGGCTACACCTTC
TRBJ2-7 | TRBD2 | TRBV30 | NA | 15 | CAWRGLAGESSEQYF | TGTGCCTGGAGGGGACTAGCGGGAGAGTCCTCCGAGCAGTACTTC
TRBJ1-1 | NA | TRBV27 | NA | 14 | CASSLSGGNTEAFF | TGTGCCAGCAGTTTATCGGGCGGAAACACTGAAGCTTTCTTT
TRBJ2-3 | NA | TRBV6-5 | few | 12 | CASRAPADTQYF | TGTGCCAGCAGGGCCCCCGCGGATACGCAGTATTTT